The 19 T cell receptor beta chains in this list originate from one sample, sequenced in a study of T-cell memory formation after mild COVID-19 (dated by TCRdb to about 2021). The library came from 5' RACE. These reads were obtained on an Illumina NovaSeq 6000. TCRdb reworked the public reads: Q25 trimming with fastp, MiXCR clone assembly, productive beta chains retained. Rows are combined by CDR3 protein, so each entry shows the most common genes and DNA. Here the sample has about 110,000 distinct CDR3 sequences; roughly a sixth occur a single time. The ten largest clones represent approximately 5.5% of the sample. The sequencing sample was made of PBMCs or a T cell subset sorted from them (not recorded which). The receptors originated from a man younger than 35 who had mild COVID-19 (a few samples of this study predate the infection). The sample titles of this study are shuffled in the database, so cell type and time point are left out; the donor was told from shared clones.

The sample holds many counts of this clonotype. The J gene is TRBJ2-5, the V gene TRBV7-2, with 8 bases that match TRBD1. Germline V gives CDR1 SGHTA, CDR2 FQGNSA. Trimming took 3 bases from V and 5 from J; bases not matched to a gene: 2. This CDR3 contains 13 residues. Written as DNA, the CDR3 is TGTGCCAGCAGCTTGCAGGGGGCGGAGACCCAGTACTTC. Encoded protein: CASSLQGAETQYF.

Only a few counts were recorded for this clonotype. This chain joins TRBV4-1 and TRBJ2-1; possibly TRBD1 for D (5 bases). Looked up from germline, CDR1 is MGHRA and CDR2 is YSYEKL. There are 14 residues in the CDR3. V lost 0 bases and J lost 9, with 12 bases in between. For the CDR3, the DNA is TGCGCCAGCAGCCAAGAGGCAGGGTGGAGTGAGCAGTTCTTC. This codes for CASSQEAGWSEQFF.

Written as DNA, the CDR3 is TGTGCCAGCAGCTACCGACAGGGGGCTTGGGACACCATATATTTT. This translates into CASSYRQGAWDTIYF. The rearrangement joins TRBV7-2 to TRBJ1-3, with 10 nucleotides matching TRBD1. In germline, CDR1 is SGHTA, CDR2 FQGNSA. This CDR3 is 15 amino acids long. V dropped 4 bases and J dropped 8; count of bases not matched to a gene: 8.

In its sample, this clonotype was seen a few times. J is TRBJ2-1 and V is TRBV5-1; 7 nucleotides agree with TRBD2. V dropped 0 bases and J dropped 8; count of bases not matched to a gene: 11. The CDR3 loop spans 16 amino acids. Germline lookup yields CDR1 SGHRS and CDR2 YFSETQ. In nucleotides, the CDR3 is TGCGCCAGCAGCTTGGGAGGCGGACTAGGATCGGATGAGCAGTTCTTC. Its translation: CASSLGGGLGSDEQFF.

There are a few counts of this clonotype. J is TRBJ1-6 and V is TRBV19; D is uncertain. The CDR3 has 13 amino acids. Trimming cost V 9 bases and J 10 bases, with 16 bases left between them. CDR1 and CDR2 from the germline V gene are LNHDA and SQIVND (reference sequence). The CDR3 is CASSVGWRSPLHF. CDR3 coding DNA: TGTGCCAGCAGCGTAGGTTGGCGGTCACCCCTCCACTTT.

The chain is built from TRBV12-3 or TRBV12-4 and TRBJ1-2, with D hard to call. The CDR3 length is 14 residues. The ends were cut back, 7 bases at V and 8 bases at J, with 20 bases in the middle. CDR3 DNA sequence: TGTGCCAGCACCATAGAAAGGGCCGCGAGGGGCTACACCTTC. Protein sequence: CASTIERAARGYTF.

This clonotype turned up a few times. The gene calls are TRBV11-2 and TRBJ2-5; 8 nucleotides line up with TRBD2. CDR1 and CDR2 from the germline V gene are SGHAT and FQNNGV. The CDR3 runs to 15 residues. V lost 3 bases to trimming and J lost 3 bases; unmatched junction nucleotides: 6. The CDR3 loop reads CASSFSSGGEETQYF. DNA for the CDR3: TGTGCCAGCAGCTTTTCCAGCGGGGGAGAAGAGACCCAGTACTTC.

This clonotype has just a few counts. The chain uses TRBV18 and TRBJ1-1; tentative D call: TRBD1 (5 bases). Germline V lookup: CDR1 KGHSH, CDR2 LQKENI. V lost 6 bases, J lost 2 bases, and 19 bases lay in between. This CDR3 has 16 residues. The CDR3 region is CASSPRAGNVNTEAFF. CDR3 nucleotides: TGTGCCAGCTCCCCGAGGGCAGGGAATGTTAACACTGAAGCTTTCTTT.

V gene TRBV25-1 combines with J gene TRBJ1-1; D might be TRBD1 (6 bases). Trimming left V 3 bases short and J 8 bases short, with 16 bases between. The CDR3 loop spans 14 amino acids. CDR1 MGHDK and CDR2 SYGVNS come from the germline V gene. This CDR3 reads CASSDKGGGAEAFF. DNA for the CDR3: TGTGCCAGCAGTGATAAAGGGGGTGGAGCAGAAGCTTTCTTT.

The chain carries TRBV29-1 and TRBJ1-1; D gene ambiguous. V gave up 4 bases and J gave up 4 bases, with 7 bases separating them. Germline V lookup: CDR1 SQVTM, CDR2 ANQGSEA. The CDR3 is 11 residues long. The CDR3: CSVVWSTEAFF. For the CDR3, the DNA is TGCAGCGTTGTCTGGTCCACTGAAGCTTTCTTT.

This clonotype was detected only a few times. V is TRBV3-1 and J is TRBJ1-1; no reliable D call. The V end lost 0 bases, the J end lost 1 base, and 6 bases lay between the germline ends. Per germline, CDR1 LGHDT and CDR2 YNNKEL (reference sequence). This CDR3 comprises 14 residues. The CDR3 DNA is TGTGCCAGCAGCCAAGATCTATGGAACACTGAAGCTTTCTTT. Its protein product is CASSQDLWNTEAFF.

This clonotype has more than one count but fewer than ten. DNA of the CDR3: TGTGCCAGCAGATTGGGGGCGGACAATGAGCAGTTCTTC. Translation: CASRLGADNEQFF. The J gene is TRBJ2-1, the V gene TRBV7-2; TRBD1 might be the D (6 bases). This CDR3 contains 13 residues. Germline-derived CDR1 and CDR2 are SGHTA and FQGNSA. Trimming shortened V by 6 bases and J by 5 bases, and 11 bases separated the two germline ends.

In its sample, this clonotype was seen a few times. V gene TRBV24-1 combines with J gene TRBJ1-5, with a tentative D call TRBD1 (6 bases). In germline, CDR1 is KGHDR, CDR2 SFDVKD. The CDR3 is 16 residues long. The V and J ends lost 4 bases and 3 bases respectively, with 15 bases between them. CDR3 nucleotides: TGTGCCACCAGTGAAGGGAGCAGGGGCACCAATCAGCCCCAGCATTTT. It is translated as CATSEGSRGTNQPQHF.

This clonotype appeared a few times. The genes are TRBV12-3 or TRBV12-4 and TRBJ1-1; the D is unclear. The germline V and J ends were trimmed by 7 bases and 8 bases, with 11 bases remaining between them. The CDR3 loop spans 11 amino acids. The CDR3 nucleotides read TGTGCCAGCACTCGGGGTGCCGAAGCTTTCTTT. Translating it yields CASTRGAEAFF.

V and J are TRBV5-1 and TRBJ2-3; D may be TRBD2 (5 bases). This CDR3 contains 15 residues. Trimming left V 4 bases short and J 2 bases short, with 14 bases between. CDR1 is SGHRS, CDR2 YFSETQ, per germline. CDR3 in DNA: TGCGCCAGCAGCGCTAGGTCAGCGGCCACAGATACGCAGTATTTT. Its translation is CASSARSAATDTQYF.

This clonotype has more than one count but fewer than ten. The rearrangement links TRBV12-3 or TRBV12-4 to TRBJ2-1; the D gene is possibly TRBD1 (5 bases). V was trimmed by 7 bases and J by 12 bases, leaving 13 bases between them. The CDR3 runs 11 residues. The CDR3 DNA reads TGTGCCAGCAACCTTGACAGAGTGCAGTTCTTC. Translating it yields CASNLDRVQFF.

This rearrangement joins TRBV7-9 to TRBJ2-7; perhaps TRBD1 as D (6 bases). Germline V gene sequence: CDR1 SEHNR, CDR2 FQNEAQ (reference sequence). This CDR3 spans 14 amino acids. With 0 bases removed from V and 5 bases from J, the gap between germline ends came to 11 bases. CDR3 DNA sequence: TGTGCCAGCAGCTTAGCGCTACAGGGAAACGAGCAGTACTTC. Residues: CASSLALQGNEQYF.

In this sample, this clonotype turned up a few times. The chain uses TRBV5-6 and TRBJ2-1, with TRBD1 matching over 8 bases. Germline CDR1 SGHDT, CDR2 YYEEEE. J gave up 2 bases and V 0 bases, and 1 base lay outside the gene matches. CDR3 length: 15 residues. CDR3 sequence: CASSLETGAYNEQFF. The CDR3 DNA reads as TGTGCCAGCAGCTTGGAGACAGGGGCCTACAATGAGCAGTTCTTC.

The CDR3 DNA reads TGCGCCAGCAGCTTGGGTGGGGTAGGAAAGTCCTACGAGCAGTACTTC. Encoded protein: CASSLGGVGKSYEQYF. The chain links TRBV5-1 to TRBJ2-7; D is unresolved. This CDR3 has 16 residues. The germline gives CDR1 SGHRS, CDR2 YFSETQ. V was pared by 0 bases and J by 1 base, with 14 bases between.